The 15 T cell receptor beta chains reported below all come from one sample, sequenced in a study of tumor-infiltrating lymphocytes in oesophageal squamous cell carcinoma. From the PCR reads, TCRdb called clonotypes with MiXCR, one entry per CDR3 protein. In the table there are 15,000 to 25,000 distinct CDR3 sequences, roughly 40% of which are singletons. The sequencing sample was made of esophageal tumor tissue. These TCRs come from a male donor with esophageal squamous cell carcinoma.

The chain links TRBV6-5 to TRBJ2-3; 13 bases are a match to TRBD2. This CDR3 comprises 18 residues. Germline V lookup: CDR1 MNHEY, CDR2 SVGAGI. After removal of 5 bases from V and 5 bases from J, the junction contained 13 bases not matched to a gene. The CDR3 region is CASSERLAGGAGGDTQYF. Written as DNA, the CDR3 is TGTGCCAGCAGTGAACGACTAGCGGGAGGCGCCGGGGGAGATACGCAGTATTTT.

The sample holds many counts of this clonotype. The chain couples TRBV28 to TRBJ2-7; 7 bases match TRBD2. The J segment lost 4 bases and the V segment lost 1 base, leaving 10 bases of the junction unmatched. Per germline, CDR1 MDHEN and CDR2 SYDVKM. This CDR3 comprises 16 residues. The CDR3 reads CASSLLLEKGGYEQYF. In DNA, the CDR3 is TGTGCCAGCAGTTTATTGCTGGAGAAGGGAGGGTACGAGCAGTACTTC. The full variable domain, in which reference TRBV28 and TRBJ2-7 provide the parts outside the CDR3, is DVKVTQSSRYLVKRTGEKVFLECVQDMDHENMFWYRQDPGLGLRLIYFSYDVKMKEKGDIPEGYSVSREKKERFSLILESASTNQTSMYLCASSLLLEKGGYEQYFGPGTRLTVT.

This chain's CDR3 is CASSVRGESNEQYF. The CDR3 DNA sequence: TGTGCCAGCAGTGTGAGGGGCGAAAGCAACGAGCAGTACTTC. V is TRBV6-1 and J is TRBJ2-1; D possibly uses TRBD1 or TRBD2 (5 bases each). The DNA matches TRBJ2-7 better at its end, which makes the J call doubtful. This CDR3 has 14 amino acids. Germline CDR1 MNHNS, CDR2 SASEGT.

This CDR3 reads CASRSSPSSYNEQFF. The CDR3 DNA is TGTGCCAGCAGGTCCTCCCCTAGCTCCTACAATGAGCAGTTCTTC. The V call is TRBV12-3 or TRBV12-4, the J call TRBJ2-1; D is ambiguous. The CDR3 sequence is 15 residues long. V shed 6 bases and J shed 0 bases, with 12 bases lying between them.

A few counts support this clonotype. This chain links TRBV7-6 with TRBJ1-1, with D maybe TRBD1 (5 bases). The CDR3 consists of 14 residues. Per the germline V gene, CDR1 is SGHVS and CDR2 is FNYEAQ. Trimming took 2 bases from V and 5 from J, leaving 12 bases between them. Here the CDR3 DNA reads TGTGCCAGCAGCTTATATACGGGGGGGACTGAAGCTTTCTTT. Amino acids: CASSLYTGGTEAFF. Drawing the rest from reference TRBV7-6 and TRBJ1-1, the complete variable domain is GAGVSQSPRYKVTKRGQDVALRCDPISGHVSLYWYRQALGQGPEFLTYFNYEAQQDKSGLPNDRFSAERPEGSISTLTIQRTEQRDSAMYRCASSLYTGGTEAFFGQGTRLTVV.

Many counts were recorded for this clonotype. The chain joins TRBV28 to TRBJ1-2; D is ambiguous. The CDR3 contains 14 residues. Germline V gene sequence: CDR1 MDHEN, CDR2 SYDVKM. The germline V and J ends were trimmed by 5 bases and 4 bases, with 14 bases remaining between them. The CDR3 reads CASSQIDILYGYTF. CDR3 nucleotide sequence: TGTGCCAGCAGTCAAATTGACATCCTCTATGGCTACACCTTC.

The CDR3 loop reads CASSSLQGAGEQYF. CDR3 coding DNA: TGTGCCAGCAGCTCACTACAGGGGGCAGGTGAGCAGTACTTC. The chain couples TRBV5-6 to TRBJ2-1; 9 bases fit TRBD1. The closer fit of TRBJ2-7 to the DNA end suggests the J call may be wrong. The CDR3 totals 14 residues. CDR1 and CDR2 from the germline V gene are SGHDT and YYEEEE.

The rearrangement links TRBV6-2 or TRBV6-3 to TRBJ2-1, with 9 bases aligning to TRBD2. The better agreement between TRBJ2-7 and the DNA end casts doubt on the J call. CDR1 is MNHEY and CDR2 is SVGEGT in the germline V gene. This CDR3 spans 19 amino acids. The CDR3 loop is CASSEPALAGAASRYEQYF. CDR3 in DNA: TGTGCCAGCAGTGAACCTGCGTTAGCGGGAGCCGCCTCCCGATACGAGCAGTACTTC.

V gene TRBV7-2 combines with J gene TRBJ2-2; no definite D call. Germline values: CDR1 SGHTA, CDR2 FQGNSA. Between the trimmed V and J ends, which lost 2 bases and 5 bases, there was a span of 9 bases. This CDR3 is built from 14 residues. The CDR3 coding sequence is TGTGCCAGCAGCTTAATAAGCGCTACCGGGGAGCTGTTTTTT. It translates to CASSLISATGELFF.

The chain has TRBV7-6 and TRBJ2-5; possibly TRBD2 for D (6 bases). V lost 5 bases to trimming and J lost 1 base, with 11 bases between them. The germline gives CDR1 SGHVS, CDR2 FNYEAQ. This CDR3 is 14 amino acids long. The CDR3 reads CASSKRAGQETQYF. CDR3 DNA sequence: TGTGCCAGCAGCAAGCGGGCCGGCCAAGAGACCCAGTACTTC. Based on the CDR3 plus reference TRBV7-6 and TRBJ2-5, the full variable domain is GAGVSQSPRYKVTKRGQDVALRCDPISGHVSLYWYRQALGQGPEFLTYFNYEAQQDKSGLPNDRFSAERPEGSISTLTIQRTEQRDSAMYRCASSKRAGQETQYFGPGTRLLVL.

The V call is TRBV20-1, the J call TRBJ2-6, with D hard to call. The V gene lost 6 bases and the J gene lost 0 bases, with 9 bases spanning the gap. Germline V gene sequence: CDR1 DFQATT, CDR2 SNEGSKA (reference sequence). CDR3 length: 14 residues. The CDR3 loop is CSAISNSGANVLTF. CDR3 bases: TGCAGTGCAATATCCAACTCTGGGGCCAACGTCCTGACTTTC.

This clonotype was seen many times. This chain connects TRBV7-9 to TRBJ2-5; no firm D call. This CDR3 is built from 13 residues. The germline gives CDR1 SEHNR, CDR2 FQNEAQ (reference sequence). Trimming removed 3 bases from V and 1 base from J, with 6 bases in between. As DNA, the CDR3 is TGTGCCAGCAGCTTCGGGCTCCAAGAGACCCAGTACTTC. Translated: CASSFGLQETQYF.

This clonotype has only a few counts. The chain has TRBV28 and TRBJ2-1; 8 positions agree with TRBD2. Germline V gene sequence: CDR1 MDHEN, CDR2 SYDVKM. V lost 7 bases to trimming and J lost 0 bases; unmatched junction nucleotides: 5. The CDR3 sequence is 15 residues long. In DNA form, the CDR3 reads TGTGCCAGCACCCCGGGGGGGAGCTCCTACAATGAGCAGTTCTTC. It specifies CASTPGGSSYNEQFF. Supplemented by reference TRBV28 and TRBJ2-1, the full variable domain reads DVKVTQSSRYLVKRTGEKVFLECVQDMDHENMFWYRQDPGLGLRLIYFSYDVKMKEKGDIPEGYSVSREKKERFSLILESASTNQTSMYLCASTPGGSSYNEQFFGPGTRLTVL.

The V call is TRBV3-1, the J call TRBJ1-1; 7 bases fit TRBD1. Germline CDR1 reads LGHDT; CDR2 reads YNNKEL (reference sequence). CDR3 size: 14 residues. The trim removed 1 base at V and 4 bases at J, leaving 3 bases unmatched. CDR3 region: CASSQVGGPTEAFF. In DNA form, the CDR3 reads TGTGCCAGCAGCCAAGTAGGGGGCCCCACTGAAGCTTTCTTT.

In its sample, this clonotype ranks as medium-sized. The chain recombines TRBV7-9 with TRBJ2-2; TRBD1 or TRBD2 may be the D gene (6 bases each). The V gene lost 3 bases and the J gene lost 5 bases, with 10 bases spanning the gap. CDR3 length equals 14 residues. CDR1 is SEHNR and CDR2 is FQNEAQ in the germline V gene (reference sequence). CDR3 DNA sequence: TGTGCCAGCAGCTTTAGGGGGGATACCGGGGAGCTGTTTTTT. Protein product: CASSFRGDTGELFF.